This TCR beta chain was captured by sequencing in a study of blood T cell repertoires in COVID-19. Whole-study context: The cDNA or gDNA used as material had been derived from T cells, B-cell-depleted T cells, or PBMCs.

Measured with immunoSEQ multiplex PCR; TCRdb has only the in-frame clones, and not every one. This table has about 300,000 clones, roughly 84% appearing once. This clone appeared once. CDR1 MDHEN and CDR2 SYDVKM come from the germline V gene. The V end was cut by 2 bases, the J end by 7 bases, with 12 bases between. This CDR3 contains 15 residues. The sample comprised peripheral blood. This sequence was found in a human donor with COVID-19, enrolled during active disease. The donor label of this sample is uncertain. The rearrangement links TRBV28 to TRBJ1-6; no clear D. The CDR3 here is CASSLSVTGNSPLHF. Here the CDR3 DNA reads TGTGCCAGCAGTTTAAGTGTTACGGGGAATTCACCCCTCCACTTT.